This passage covers 28 T cell receptor beta chains from one sample sequenced in a study of CD8 T cells in ankylosing spondylitis. Study results and limitations: A motif in TCR beta, a set of under 10 highly homologous variants, appeared characteristic of ankylosing spondylitis blood.

Using its own MiXCR run on the 5' RACE reads, TCRdb lists one record per CDR3 protein. This table holds roughly 700,000 distinct CDR3 sequences, roughly 19% found once. What these receptors recognize is not known. Sequencing used blood, either unsorted or a sorted T cell fraction (not recorded which). The receptors shown here come from a male donor with ankylosing spondylitis.

This clonotype was recorded a few times. The chain is built from TRBV4-3 and TRBJ2-1; D gene ambiguous. The CDR3 is 13 residues long. V was shortened by 0 bases and J by 7 bases, with 7 bases between the two germline ends. The V gene's germline CDR1 is LGHNA and CDR2 YSLEER. CDR3 protein: CASSQDRINEQFF. DNA of the CDR3: TGCGCCAGCAGCCAAGATAGGATAAATGAGCAGTTCTTC.

The chain employs TRBV10-3 and TRBJ2-4; D not certain. V lost 2 bases to trimming and J lost 1 base, with 6 bases between them. This CDR3 has 14 amino acids. From germline, CDR1 is ENHRY and CDR2 SYGVKD. The CDR3, as DNA: TGTGCCATCAGTGAGGCGTTGGCCAAAAACATTCAGTACTTC. Residues: CAISEALAKNIQYF.

The V gene is TRBV14, the J gene TRBJ1-4, with no clear D. Between the trimmed V and J ends, which lost 4 bases and 4 bases, there was a span of 7 bases. Germline V gives CDR1 SGHDN, CDR2 FVKESK. CDR3 size: 13 residues. CDR3 nucleotides: TGTGCCAGCAGCCGATCTCGTAATGAAAAACTGTTTTTT. This codes for CASSRSRNEKLFF.

V and J are TRBV3-1 and TRBJ2-5; D unclear. The length of the CDR3 is 12 residues. The germline V gene encodes CDR1 LGHDT and CDR2 YNNKEL (reference sequence). The V and J ends lost 8 bases and 7 bases respectively, with 14 bases between them. CDR3 coding DNA: TGTGCCAGCGACGACCTGGGGTCGACCCAGTACTTC. This gives the protein CASDDLGSTQYF.

This clonotype was counted between two and nine times. This sequence joins TRBV12-3 or TRBV12-4 and TRBJ1-2; a weak D match, TRBD1 (6 bases). The CDR3 contains 15 residues. Deletions cut 6 bases from V and 4 bases from J, with 18 bases between. The CDR3 sequence: CASSLGGSEGYGYTF. Written as DNA, the CDR3 is TGTGCCAGCAGCCTTGGGGGCTCAGAGGGCTATGGCTACACCTTC.

The chain couples TRBV9 to TRBJ2-2; 14 bases align to TRBD2. The CDR3 is made up of 17 amino acids. Trimming removed 3 bases from V and 5 bases from J; junction bases left unmatched: 6. The germline gives CDR1 SGDLS, CDR2 YYNGEE. The CDR3 spells CASSGGLAGGGTGELFF. For the CDR3, the DNA is TGTGCCAGCAGCGGAGGACTAGCGGGGGGTGGGACCGGGGAGCTGTTTTTT.

V gene TRBV20-1 combines with J gene TRBJ2-7, with 9 bases fitting TRBD1. With 0 bases clipped from V and 3 bases from J, the junction kept 9 bases outside the gene matches. This CDR3 has 16 amino acids. Germline V gene data show CDR1 as DFQATT and CDR2 as SNEGSKA (reference sequence). The CDR3 DNA sequence: TGCAGTGCTAGAGAGCCGGGGGGACAGGGAGTCTACGAGCAGTACTTC. Its protein is CSAREPGGQGVYEQYF.

This clonotype has a handful of counts. This rearrangement joins TRBV6-1 to TRBJ2-1, with 8 bases lining up with TRBD1. The germline V gene encodes CDR1 MNHNS and CDR2 SASEGT. Germline trimming cut 5 bases from V and 0 bases from J; bases unmatched to any gene: 6. The CDR3 has 16 amino acids. The CDR3 loop reads CASSPGTGSSYNEQFF. Written as DNA, the CDR3 is TGTGCCAGCAGTCCCGGGACAGGCAGCTCCTACAATGAGCAGTTCTTC.

J is TRBJ1-1 and V is TRBV5-6; D ambiguous. The CDR3 is made up of 15 amino acids. Trimming removed 0 bases from V and 5 bases from J, with 14 bases in between. CDR1 SGHDT and CDR2 YYEEEE come from the germline V gene. CDR3 sequence: CASSLVGSVETEAFF. The CDR3 region has the DNA TGTGCCAGCAGCTTGGTAGGGTCGGTGGAGACTGAAGCTTTCTTT.

The chain recombines TRBV20-1 with TRBJ2-3, with D uncertain. Germline-derived CDR1 and CDR2 are DFQATT and SNEGSKA (reference sequence). This CDR3 has 19 amino acids. V was shortened by 5 bases and J by 0 bases, with 27 bases between the two germline ends. The CDR3 region has the DNA TGCAGTGCTCACGGTCCCGGAAGACGGCAATCTTCTAGCACAGATACGCAGTATTTT. This translates into CSAHGPGRRQSSSTDTQYF.

This chain connects TRBV29-1 to TRBJ2-3; D possibly uses TRBD1 or TRBD2 (6 bases each). Trimming cost V 6 bases and J 5 bases, with 15 bases left between them. Germline assignment: CDR1 SQVTM and CDR2 ANQGSEA. CDR3 length equals 13 residues. The CDR3 DNA sequence: TGCAGCGTCAGGAGGGGGGCTGGAGATACGCAGTATTTT. This encodes CSVRRGAGDTQYF.

The table lists this clonotype with a few counts. V usage is TRBV18 and J usage is TRBJ1-3; TRBD1 agrees at 7 bases. V was pared by 5 bases and J by 0 bases, with 4 bases of the junction left unmatched. This CDR3 is 15 amino acids long. Germline V gives CDR1 KGHSH, CDR2 LQKENI. CDR3 sequence reads: CASSEDRFSGNTIYF. The CDR3 nucleotides read TGTGCCAGCTCAGAGGACAGGTTCTCTGGAAACACCATATATTTT.

This clonotype was observed a handful of times. The CDR3 reads CSAWGATTDTQYF. The CDR3 bases are TGCAGCGCGTGGGGGGCGACCACAGATACGCAGTATTTT. The chain is built from TRBV29-1 and TRBJ2-3, with D perhaps TRBD1 or TRBD2 (6 bases each). Trimming shortened V by 7 bases and J by 2 bases, and 13 bases separated the two germline ends. The germline CDR1 and CDR2 sequences are SQVTM and ANQGSEA. The CDR3 is 13 residues long.

This clonotype was seen more than once but under ten times. The chain combines TRBV5-1 with TRBJ1-2; a weak D match, TRBD1 (5 bases). V lost 3 bases and J 9 bases, leaving 12 bases between the germline ends. The CDR3 loop spans 12 amino acids. Per germline, CDR1 SGHRS and CDR2 YFSETQ. This chain's CDR3 is CASSWDGSSYTF. Written as DNA, the CDR3 is TGCGCCAGCAGCTGGGACGGGTCGAGCTACACCTTC.

This clonotype was seen more than once but under ten times. V usage is TRBV7-9 and J usage is TRBJ1-1, with unresolved D. Trimming pared 1 base from V and 1 base from J, leaving 7 bases between. The CDR3 sequence is 14 residues long. In germline, CDR1 is SEHNR, CDR2 FQNEAQ (reference sequence). The CDR3 region is CASSLVWRNTEAFF. The CDR3 coding sequence is TGTGCCAGCAGCTTAGTCTGGCGGAACACTGAAGCTTTCTTT.

This clonotype was counted between two and nine times. DNA of the CDR3: TGTGCCAGCAGCCGGACTAGCGGATCAAACAATGAGCAGTTCTTC. Protein product: CASSRTSGSNNEQFF. V is TRBV5-4 and J is TRBJ2-1; 10 nucleotides align to TRBD2. The CDR3 extends over 15 amino acids. Germline V lookup: CDR1 SGHNT, CDR2 YYREEE (reference sequence). The V and J ends lost 4 bases and 5 bases, in that order; junction bases with no gene match: 6.

The gene calls are TRBV7-2 and TRBJ2-7; D is unresolved. Trimming left V 3 bases short and J 1 base short, with 7 bases between. Germline CDR1 SGHTA, CDR2 FQGNSA. The CDR3 extends over 13 amino acids. CDR3 bases: TGTGCCAGCAGCTTTTCAACTTCCTACGAGCAGTACTTC. Protein: CASSFSTSYEQYF.

This chain connects TRBV12-3 or TRBV12-4 to TRBJ2-3; TRBD1 aligns across 9 bases. The CDR3 extends over 17 amino acids. V shed 4 bases, J shed 2 bases, and the junction held 10 bases outside the gene matches. The CDR3, as DNA: TGTGCCAGCAGTTCAATAAAGGGGACAGGGATCACAGATACGCAGTATTTT. It specifies CASSSIKGTGITDTQYF.

This clonotype was picked up a small number of times. This rearrangement joins TRBV5-1 to TRBJ2-7, with D perhaps TRBD1 (5 bases). The germline V gene encodes CDR1 SGHRS and CDR2 YFSETQ. Trimming left V 0 bases short and J 3 bases short, with 16 bases between. The CDR3 totals 16 residues. For the CDR3, the DNA is TGCGCCAGCAGCTTGGGGGTGTTAGGGGTCGGCTACGAGCAGTACTTC. Amino acid sequence: CASSLGVLGVGYEQYF.

The chain couples TRBV7-9 to TRBJ2-7, with D possibly being TRBD1 or TRBD2 (5 bases each). This CDR3 is built from 13 residues. Trimming left V 8 bases short and J 2 bases short, with 13 bases between. The germline gives CDR1 SEHNR, CDR2 FQNEAQ (reference sequence). The CDR3, as DNA: TGTGCCAGCCAACGGGGCAGCGCCTACGAGCAGTACTTC. It encodes CASQRGSAYEQYF.

This clonotype was seen a handful of times. CDR3 in amino acids: CATSRDHSYTF. The DNA of the CDR3 is TGTGCCACCAGCAGAGATCACAGCTACACCTTC. The chain couples TRBV15 to TRBJ1-2; D remains unclear. The CDR3 consists of 11 residues. Germline V gene data show CDR1 as LNHNV and CDR2 as YYDKDF (reference sequence). V shed 0 bases and J shed 9 bases, with 5 bases lying between them.

This clonotype was observed a handful of times. The J gene is TRBJ1-4, the V gene TRBV6-1, with 9 nucleotides matching TRBD1. J gave up 4 bases and V 8 bases, and 8 bases lay outside the gene matches. CDR1 and CDR2 from the germline V gene are MNHNS and SASEGT. The CDR3 is 15 amino acids. Written as DNA, the CDR3 is TGTGCCAGCGCCGACCCGGGACAGGGTAATGAAAAACTGTTTTTT. The encoded protein is CASADPGQGNEKLFF.

The CDR3 coding sequence is TGCGCCAGCAGCCAAGATGCGAAATCCACAGATACGCAGTATTTT. Its translation is CASSQDAKSTDTQYF. V and J are TRBV4-3 and TRBJ2-3; D not certain. CDR1 LGHNA and CDR2 YSLEER come from the germline V gene. Trimming removed 0 bases from V and 2 bases from J, with 9 bases in between. The CDR3 runs 15 residues.

Remarks on this clonotype: A much larger clone lies a single base off, so this may be a read error. The chain has TRBV20-1 and TRBJ1-1; 7 bases are shared with TRBD1. The J segment lost 5 bases and the V segment lost 5 bases, leaving 14 bases of the junction unmatched. Germline V gives CDR1 DFQATT, CDR2 SNEGSKA (reference sequence). The CDR3 contains 15 residues. Here the CDR3 reads CSAEARGVHTTEAFF. CDR3 coding DNA: TGCAGTGCTGAGGCCAGGGGGGTTCACACAACTGAAGCTTTCTTT.

The V and J genes are TRBV4-1 and TRBJ1-1; D may be TRBD1 (5 bases). CDR3 length: 14 amino acids. V lost 1 base and J 10 bases, leaving 16 bases between the germline ends. Per the germline V gene, CDR1 is MGHRA and CDR2 is YSYEKL. The CDR3 loop reads CASSQVFGGVGAFF. CDR3 coding DNA: TGCGCCAGCAGCCAAGTGTTCGGGGGTGTAGGAGCTTTCTTT.

The V call is TRBV20-1, the J call TRBJ2-2; a possible D gene is TRBD1 (6 bases). The CDR3 totals 14 residues. V lost 6 bases, J lost 1 base, and 12 bases lay in between. Germline values: CDR1 DFQATT, CDR2 SNEGSKA (reference sequence). The CDR3 region is CSAHPGQNTGELFF. The CDR3 DNA follows: TGCAGTGCACATCCGGGACAGAACACCGGGGAGCTGTTTTTT.

This clonotype occurred many times. In DNA, the CDR3 is TGCGCCAGCAGCTTGGGCCCAACTAACGACGAGCAGTACTTC. Encoded protein: CASSLGPTNDEQYF. The chain uses TRBV5-1 and TRBJ2-7; no reliable D call. Germline CDR1 is SGHRS and CDR2 is YFSETQ. V lost 0 bases and J lost 5, with 12 bases in between. The CDR3 loop spans 14 amino acids.

The gene calls are TRBV5-1 and TRBJ2-1; no definite D call. Germline CDR1 is SGHRS and CDR2 is YFSETQ. The CDR3 runs to 15 residues. V dropped 1 base and J dropped 5 bases, with 13 bases sitting between them. The CDR3 bases are TGCGCCAGCAGCTTGTCGTCCCCACCTCACAATGAGCAGTTCTTC. Translating gives CASSLSSPPHNEQFF.